Listed below are T cell receptor beta chains from one sample, sequenced in a study of siplizumab effects on memory and regulatory T cells. Assay used: immunoSEQ multiplex PCR; TCRdb lists only in-frame clones, some missing. The sample records 9,900 or so clones, more than 35% being singletons. These receptors' antigens are unknown. The sample comprised CFSE-low (dividing) CD8+ T cells sorted from an allogeneic mixed lymphocyte reaction. These receptors were taken from a human donor in good health; the cells came from an allogeneic mixed lymphocyte reaction. CDR3s include the opening cysteine and the closing phenylalanine or tryptophan. Fields, in order: J gene, V gene, CDR3 protein.

J: TRBJ1-3
V: TRBV7-9
CDR3: CASSAGQGNGNTIYF

J: TRBJ1-5
V: TRBV30
CDR3: CAWNRDSNQPQHF

J: TRBJ1-1
V: TRBV5-1
CDR3: CASSLDGNPEAFF

J: TRBJ1-2
V: TRBV15
CDR3: CATLKRVYGYTF

J: TRBJ1-1
V: TRBV6-1
CDR3: CASSMGNEAFF

J: TRBJ2-5
V: TRBV7-6
CDR3: CASSLGLGLQETQYF

J: TRBJ1-1
V: TRBV27
CDR3: CASSLSIPRGIEAFF

J: TRBJ2-7
V: TRBV11-2
CDR3: CASSLVDRSSYEQYF

J: TRBJ1-1
V: TRBV4-1
CDR3: CASSQGGGNTEAFF

J: TRBJ2-7
V: TRBV27
CDR3: CASSLQGNYEQYF

J: TRBJ1-2
V: TRBV15
CDR3: CATTLGQGNYGYTF

J: TRBJ2-7
V: TRBV5-6
CDR3: CASSQGRPSSYEQYF

J: TRBJ2-7
V: TRBV6-6
CDR3: CASSYSKGYEQYF

J: TRBJ2-1
V: TRBV19
CDR3: CASSITSGGYVNEQFF

J: TRBJ1-1
V: TRBV19
CDR3: CASSIAGTGGGGAFF

J: TRBJ2-1
V: TRBV5-4
CDR3: CASRHAGLAGFREQFF

J: TRBJ1-1
V: TRBV7-9
CDR3: CASSLGQGNTEAFF

J: TRBJ1-6
V: TRBV27
CDR3: CASSATVSASLHF

J: TRBJ2-3
V: TRBV4-2
CDR3: CASSQRPGQPNTQYF

J: TRBJ1-1
V: TRBV19
CDR3: CASKVTATNTEAFF

J: TRBJ2-4
V: TRBV9
CDR3: CASNAGVAKNIQYF

J: TRBJ1-1
V: TRBV6-4
CDR3: CASSYGGGTEAFF

J: TRBJ2-7
V: TRBV7-8
CDR3: CASSFGYSYEQYF

J: TRBJ2-7
V: TRBV5-1
CDR3: CASSLQGLGYEQYF

J: TRBJ1-5
V: TRBV30
CDR3: CAWSVSVRDQPQHF

J: TRBJ2-7
V: TRBV30
CDR3: CAWSTGLAKGEQYF

J: TRBJ2-7
V: TRBV29-1
CDR3: CSVERLDKNSYEQYF

J: TRBJ2-7
V: TRBV2
CDR3: CASSGRRVSTGEQYF

J: TRBJ2-1
V: TRBV4-3
CDR3: CASSQVGGAYNEQFF

J: TRBJ1-4
V: TRBV4-2
CDR3: CASSKGRGGKTVF

J: TRBJ1-1
V: TRBV19
CDR3: CASSIVPGITAEAFF

J: TRBJ1-1
V: TRBV6-6
CDR3: CASCGRGTNTEAFF